The rows below give T cell receptor beta chains drawn from one sample of a study of blood T cell repertoires in COVID-19. Here immunoSEQ multiplex PCR was the method, and the copy in TCRdb shows in-frame clones only, minus some. The sample includes some 150,000 clones, 80% to 90% of them seen just once. Material for sequencing was peripheral blood. These receptor sequences come from a man aged 40-55 years with acute or convalescent COVID-19. The CDR3 runs from the conserved cysteine through the conserved F or W. For some rows the clone size is stated as once, few or many, or as a class when expanded; others skip it.

V gene	clone size	J gene	CDR3 protein
TRBV5-6	-	TRBJ2-5	CASSSFLAGGRNQETQYF
TRBV3-1/TRBV3-2	-	TRBJ2-2	CASRHKINPTSGSVTGELFF
TRBV7-2	-	TRBJ2-1	CASSFLAGNEQFF
TRBV9	-	TRBJ2-1	CASSAPSANEQFF
TRBV3-1/TRBV3-2	-	TRBJ2-5	CASTPRGARRGETQYF
TRBV6-5	few	TRBJ2-7	CASSHPGQGYEQYF
TRBV10-3	-	TRBJ1-2	CAISESPNGYTF
TRBV5-1	-	TRBJ2-1	CASSLDGGTEQFF
TRBV7-6	-	TRBJ2-2	CASSLGQGGTGELFF
TRBV6-5	-	TRBJ2-5	CASSYSGTLETQYF
TRBV19	-	TRBJ1-2	CASSISGDYGYTF
TRBV11-2	-	TRBJ1-4	CASSPGQIPNEKLFF
TRBV6-6	once	TRBJ2-1	CASSYSKPGHEQFF
TRBV18	-	TRBJ1-4	CASSPEVGARGNEKLFF
TRBV3-1/TRBV3-2	-	TRBJ1-6	CASSLVRDRYNSPLHF
TRBV16	-	TRBJ1-5	CASSPGTNQPQHF
TRBV3-1/TRBV3-2	-	TRBJ1-2	CASSQRGGEGGYTF
TRBV5-1	-	TRBJ1-3	CASNPGTNPGNTIYF
TRBV3-1/TRBV3-2	-	TRBJ1-2	CASSAGGQIYYGYTF
TRBV13	-	TRBJ1-4	CASSSSVQGAPNEKLFF
TRBV9	-	TRBJ1-2	CASSVVYSPLYGYTF
TRBV18	-	TRBJ1-6	CASSSSGVSYNSPLHF
TRBV5-6	once	TRBJ2-5	CASSLGEGSGETQYF
TRBV15	-	TRBJ2-6	CATRTSGANVLTF
TRBV2	-	TRBJ1-2	CASSASGYGYTF
TRBV9	-	TRBJ2-2	CASSVGRGAHTGELFF
TRBV9	-	TRBJ1-1	CASSAGGPHRGRDTEAFF
TRBV18	-	TRBJ2-1	CASSPNPDNEQFF
TRBV6-5	-	TRBJ2-4	CASRSLLAKNIQYF
TRBV7-2	few	TRBJ1-1	CASSLPGAYTEAFF
TRBV5-1	-	TRBJ2-5	CASSPGNPETQYF
TRBV29-1	-	TRBJ1-1	CSVEQALNTEAFF
TRBV7-9	-	TRBJ1-2	CASSRQGASGYTF
TRBV19	few	TRBJ1-2	CASLNTGQGYGYTF
TRBV11-2	-	TRBJ2-2	CASSLTGNTGELFF